This T cell receptor beta chain was captured by sequencing in a study of Graves' ophthalmopathy and Graves' hyperthyroidism. From RNA, the CDR3 regions of TCR beta chains were amplified and sequenced. HTBI-primed RT-PCR formed the first round, and a multiplex PCR formed the second. From the multiplex PCR reads, TCRdb called clonotypes with MiXCR, one entry per CDR3 protein. The table has roughly 400,000 distinct CDR3 sequences, 15% seen once. The sample holds many counts of this clonotype. No antigen is known for it. Findings of the study overall: The study's model predicted ophthalmopathy progression at 70.59% sensitivity and almost 75% specificity. The 13-signature model separated ophthalmopathy from stable hyperthyroidism at almost 90% sensitivity and around 81% specificity.

The CDR3 loop spans 14 amino acids. The germline V and J ends were trimmed by 0 bases and 0 bases, with 8 bases remaining between them. The germline gives CDR1 DFQATT, CDR2 SNEGSKA (reference sequence). The sequence derives from a woman between 18 and 30 years old with stable Graves' hyperthyroidism. Sequences were obtained from peripheral blood. The chain recombines TRBV20-1 with TRBJ1-2, with D possibly being TRBD1 (6 bases). CDR3: CSAREGGPNYGYTF. In nucleotides, the CDR3 is TGCAGTGCTAGAGAAGGGGGGCCTAACTATGGCTACACCTTC.